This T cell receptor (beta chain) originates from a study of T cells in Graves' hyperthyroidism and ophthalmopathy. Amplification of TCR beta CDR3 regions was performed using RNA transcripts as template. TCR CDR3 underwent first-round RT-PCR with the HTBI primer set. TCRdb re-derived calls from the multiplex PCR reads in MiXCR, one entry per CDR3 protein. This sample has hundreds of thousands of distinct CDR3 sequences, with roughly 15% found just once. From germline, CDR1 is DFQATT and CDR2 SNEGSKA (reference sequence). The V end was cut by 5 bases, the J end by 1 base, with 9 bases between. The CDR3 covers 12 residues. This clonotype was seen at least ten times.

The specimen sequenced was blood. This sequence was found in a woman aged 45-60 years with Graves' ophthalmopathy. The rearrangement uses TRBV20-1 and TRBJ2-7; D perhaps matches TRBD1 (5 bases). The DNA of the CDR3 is TGCAGTGCTGAAGGACAATCCTACGAGCAGTACTTC. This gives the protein CSAEGQSYEQYF.